The next 26 T cell receptor beta chains were all read from a single sample in a study of T cell repertoires in cytomegalovirus infection. A single record per CDR3 protein comes from TCRdb applying MiXCR to the reads. The table shows 150,000 to 200,000 distinct CDR3 sequences, with around 15% occurring only once. The sequenced sample consisted of PBMCs. The receptors shown here come from a human donor in good health (CMV status not recorded). Some clones in this sample may be carry-over from other donors' samples.

The V and J genes are TRBV20-1 and TRBJ1-1, with TRBD1 matching over 7 bases. V shed 2 bases and J 0 bases; nucleotides not matched to a gene: 18. The CDR3 consists of 19 residues. Germline CDR1 reads DFQATT; CDR2 reads SNEGSKA (reference sequence). For the CDR3, the DNA is TGCAGTGCTAGATCCAACTCCCGACAGGGACCGAGGTTGAACACTGAAGCTTTCTTT. Amino acid sequence: CSARSNSRQGPRLNTEAFF.

The CDR3 loop reads CSARVTGLLLNYGYTF. CDR3 coding DNA: TGCAGTGCTAGAGTAACAGGGCTCTTGCTTAACTATGGCTACACCTTC. V usage is TRBV20-1 and J usage is TRBJ1-2, with D perhaps matching TRBD1 (6 bases). V lost 1 base and J 1 base, leaving 16 bases between the germline ends. Germline V gene data show CDR1 as DFQATT and CDR2 as SNEGSKA (reference sequence). The CDR3 consists of 16 residues.

In its sample, this clonotype was seen a few times. This chain connects TRBV28 to TRBJ2-5; 7 nucleotides align to TRBD2. Germline V gene sequence: CDR1 MDHEN, CDR2 SYDVKM. The junction had 5 bases not matched to a gene; V was cut back by 2 bases and J by 2 bases. The CDR3 is 15 amino acids. CDR3: CASSLRAGRQETQYF. The DNA of the CDR3 is TGTGCCAGCAGTTTAAGAGCGGGGCGGCAAGAGACCCAGTACTTC.

At least ten counts were recorded for this clonotype. V usage is TRBV6-2 or TRBV6-3 and J usage is TRBJ2-1, with TRBD1 matching over 10 bases. V was clipped by 6 bases and J by 8 bases; unmatched bases: 10. The CDR3 loop spans 15 amino acids. Germline V gives CDR1 MNHEY, CDR2 SVGEGT. The CDR3 nucleotides are TGTGCCAGCAGCTACCCCGGACAGGGGGTATATGAGCAGTTCTTC. Its translation is CASSYPGQGVYEQFF.

Many counts were recorded for this clonotype. The chain has TRBV6-4 and TRBJ2-6; tentatively, D is TRBD2 (5 bases). Germline values: CDR1 MRHNA, CDR2 SNTAGT. Trimming took 5 bases from V and 3 from J, leaving 8 bases between them. The CDR3 is 14 residues long. The CDR3 nucleotides read TGTGCCAGCAGTTTGGGAGTTGGGGCCAACGTCCTGACTTTC. It yields the protein CASSLGVGANVLTF.

This clonotype was seen a few times. The chain couples TRBV5-4 to TRBJ2-1; a weak D match, TRBD1 (6 bases). This CDR3 spans 15 amino acids. V lost 4 bases to trimming and J lost 10 bases, with 21 bases between them. Looked up from germline, CDR1 is SGHNT and CDR2 is YYREEE (reference sequence). The CDR3 DNA is TGTGCCAGCAGCCCTAATAAAAACAGGGTCTGGGAGCAGTTCTTC. Amino acids: CASSPNKNRVWEQFF.

The J gene is TRBJ1-1, the V gene TRBV6-5; 8 bases align to TRBD1. Germline V gene sequence: CDR1 MNHEY, CDR2 SVGAGI. Trimming removed 6 bases from V and 1 base from J; junction bases left unmatched: 4. CDR3 length: 14 amino acids. The DNA for the CDR3 is TGTGCCAGCAGGCGGGACAGGAGGAACACTGAAGCTTTCTTT. This codes for CASRRDRRNTEAFF.

This clonotype was observed a few times. J is TRBJ1-1 and V is TRBV12-5; no clear D gene. In germline, CDR1 is LGHNT, CDR2 FRNRAP. Deletions cut 3 bases from V and 6 bases from J, with 8 bases between. CDR3 length: 12 residues. The CDR3 reads CASGLGSAEAFF. As DNA, the CDR3 is TGTGCTAGTGGTTTAGGGTCGGCTGAAGCTTTCTTT.

This clonotype was picked up many times. The V call is TRBV7-9, the J call TRBJ2-7; TRBD1 aligns across 8 bases. The CDR3 is 13 amino acids. The J segment lost 2 bases and the V segment lost 6 bases, leaving 3 bases of the junction unmatched. Germline lookup yields CDR1 SEHNR and CDR2 FQNEAQ (reference sequence). DNA of the CDR3: TGTGCCAGCAGTCCGACAGGGGCCTACGAGCAGTACTTC. It translates to CASSPTGAYEQYF.

The rearrangement joins TRBV5-1 to TRBJ1-1; D is unclear. V was clipped by 6 bases and J by 4 bases, with 10 bases between them. The V gene's germline CDR1 is SGHRS and CDR2 YFSETQ. CDR3 length equals 12 residues. In DNA form, the CDR3 reads TGCGCCAGCAACGGTCGAAGCACTGAAGCTTTCTTT. This gives the protein CASNGRSTEAFF.

This clonotype was detected many times. The chain couples TRBV10-3 to TRBJ1-1; D ambiguous. With 0 bases removed from V and 6 bases from J, the gap between germline ends came to 14 bases. The CDR3 is made up of 15 amino acids. Germline values: CDR1 ENHRY, CDR2 SYGVKD. The CDR3 coding sequence is TGTGCCATCAGTGAGTCCTCAGGCAAAATTGCTGAAGCTTTCTTT. Translating it yields CAISESSGKIAEAFF.

This clonotype occurred many times. The chain uses TRBV7-3 and TRBJ2-3; TRBD2 matches 7 bases. The CDR3 totals 15 residues. After removal of 3 bases from V and 1 base from J, the junction contained 4 bases not matched to a gene. Germline CDR1 reads SGHTA; CDR2 reads FQGTGA. CDR3 sequence: CASSLAGVGTDTQYF. The CDR3 nucleotides read TGTGCCAGCAGCTTGGCGGGAGTGGGCACAGATACGCAGTATTTT.

V usage is TRBV29-1 and J usage is TRBJ2-7; D assignment may be TRBD1 or TRBD2 (6 bases each). From germline, CDR1 is SQVTM and CDR2 ANQGSEA. Trimming shortened V by 2 bases and J by 4 bases, and 9 bases separated the two germline ends. The length of the CDR3 is 12 residues. The CDR3 sequence is CSVEQGRYEQYF. Written as DNA, the CDR3 is TGCAGCGTTGAACAGGGGAGGTACGAGCAGTACTTC.

The table lists this clonotype with many counts. This sequence joins TRBV7-2 and TRBJ1-2; TRBD1 matches at 8 bases. Germline V CDR1 and CDR2: SGHTA, FQGNSA. Trimming removed 0 bases from V and 4 bases from J; junction bases left unmatched: 1. The CDR3 runs to 14 residues. This chain's CDR3 is CASSLAGTGYGYTF. CDR3 DNA: TGTGCCAGCAGCTTAGCGGGGACAGGCTATGGCTACACCTTC.

This clonotype was detected many times. The chain is built from TRBV7-6 and TRBJ2-7; no clear D. The CDR3 length is 15 residues. The V and J ends lost 5 bases and 5 bases respectively, with 19 bases between them. From germline, CDR1 is SGHVS and CDR2 FNYEAQ. CDR3 in amino acids: CASSQSGWGSHEQYF. The CDR3 DNA is TGTGCCAGCAGCCAATCGGGTTGGGGTTCCCACGAGCAGTACTTC.

This clonotype was detected many times. This chain links TRBV29-1 with TRBJ2-7; 7 bases line up with TRBD1. Germline-derived CDR1 and CDR2 are SQVTM and ANQGSEA. Losses at the gene ends were 7 bases for V and 4 bases for J; bases not matched to a gene: 10. CDR3 length equals 13 residues. The CDR3 DNA follows: TGCAGCGCTACCGGGACAGCACCGTACGAGCAGTACTTC. Protein sequence: CSATGTAPYEQYF.

At least ten counts were recorded for this clonotype. The CDR3 loop reads CASSLVGRGHSPLHF. The DNA for the CDR3 is TGTGCCAGCAGCTTAGTTGGCAGGGGGCATTCACCCCTCCACTTT. V gene TRBV7-8 combines with J gene TRBJ1-6; 8 bases are a match to TRBD1. This CDR3 comprises 15 residues. Germline CDR1 and CDR2: SGHVS and FQNEAQ. J lost 8 bases, V lost 1 base, and 4 bases had no gene match.

The chain links TRBV3-1 to TRBJ1-6, with D hard to call. Germline lookup yields CDR1 LGHDT and CDR2 YNNKEL (reference sequence). The germline V and J ends were trimmed by 4 bases and 6 bases, with 13 bases remaining between them. The CDR3 covers 15 residues. CDR3 sequence reads: CASSRPDIANSPLHF. In DNA form, the CDR3 reads TGTGCCAGCAGCCGCCCCGACATAGCTAATTCACCCCTCCACTTT. Supplemented by reference TRBV3-1 and TRBJ1-6, the full variable domain reads DTAVSQTPKYLVTQMGNDKSIKCEQNLGHDTMYWYKQDSKKFLKIMFSYNNKELIINETVPNRFSPKSPDKAHLNLHINSLELGDSAVYFCASSRPDIANSPLHFGNGTRLTVT.

In its sample, this clonotype was seen many times. The chain joins TRBV19 to TRBJ2-7, with a weak D call TRBD1 (5 bases). The CDR3 runs to 14 residues. The germline V gene encodes CDR1 LNHDA and CDR2 SQIVND (reference sequence). V was shortened by 3 bases and J by 4 bases, with 13 bases between the two germline ends. CDR3: CASSMGQGNYEQYF. CDR3 nucleotides: TGTGCCAGTAGTATGGGGCAGGGAAATTACGAGCAGTACTTC.

This clonotype came up many times. J is TRBJ2-7 and V is TRBV7-2, with D maybe TRBD1 (7 bases). Germline CDR1 reads SGHTA; CDR2 reads FQGNSA. The germline V and J ends were trimmed by 5 bases and 0 bases, with 14 bases remaining between them. The CDR3 sequence is 15 residues long. CDR3 in amino acids: CASSLTGDSSYEQYF. The CDR3 DNA reads as TGTGCCAGCAGCCTGACGGGGGACAGCTCCTACGAGCAGTACTTC.

In this sample, this clonotype turned up a few times. This sequence joins TRBV9 and TRBJ2-5; no clear D gene. V was cut by 0 bases and J by 2 bases, with 8 bases left in between. Germline CDR1 is SGDLS and CDR2 is YYNGEE. The CDR3 is made up of 14 amino acids. The CDR3 DNA sequence: TGTGCCAGCAGCGTAGCTACGGATCAAGAGACCCAGTACTTC. This sequence encodes CASSVATDQETQYF.

This clonotype has at least ten counts. CDR3 coding DNA: TGTGCCAGCAGCTTAGAGGCTAGCGGGAGTGTGAACATTCAGTACTTC. It specifies CASSLEASGSVNIQYF. The chain is built from TRBV7-2 and TRBJ2-4; 10 positions agree with TRBD2. CDR3 length equals 16 residues. Germline CDR1 and CDR2: SGHTA and FQGNSA. V shed 1 base, J shed 7 bases, and the junction held 7 bases outside the gene matches.

This clonotype was detected many times. This chain uses TRBV7-3 with TRBJ2-2, with D possibly TRBD1 on 5 matching bases. V lost 0 bases and J 6 bases, leaving 5 bases between the germline ends. There are 13 residues in the CDR3. Germline V CDR1 and CDR2: SGHTA, FQGTGA. CDR3 region: CASSLTGAGELFF. CDR3 nucleotide sequence: TGTGCCAGCAGCTTAACAGGGGCCGGGGAGCTGTTTTTT.

The chain's CDR3 is CATLTSLSTEAFF. The CDR3 region has the DNA TGTGCCACCTTGACTTCGCTAAGCACTGAAGCTTTCTTT. The rearrangement uses TRBV6-2 or TRBV6-3 and TRBJ1-1; D uncertain. V lost 10 bases and J lost 4, with 16 bases in between. This CDR3 is 13 amino acids long. Germline V gives CDR1 MNHEY, CDR2 SVGEGT.

The chain joins TRBV28 to TRBJ1-2; no definite D call. The CDR3 totals 15 residues. CDR1 is MDHEN, CDR2 SYDVKM, per germline. V lost 7 bases and J lost 0, with 15 bases in between. The CDR3 nucleotides are TGTGCCAGCACCGATCGGGAGAGAGCTAACTATGGCTACACCTTC. Its protein is CASTDRERANYGYTF.

The genes are TRBV29-1 and TRBJ2-2; 7 bases align to TRBD2. This CDR3 has 15 residues. V shed 0 bases and J 8 bases; nucleotides not matched to a gene: 9. Germline V CDR1 and CDR2: SQVTM, ANQGSEA. CDR3 sequence (DNA): TGCAGCGTTGAAGATTTAAGGACTAGTAATGGGGAGCTGTTTTTT. This translates into CSVEDLRTSNGELFF.